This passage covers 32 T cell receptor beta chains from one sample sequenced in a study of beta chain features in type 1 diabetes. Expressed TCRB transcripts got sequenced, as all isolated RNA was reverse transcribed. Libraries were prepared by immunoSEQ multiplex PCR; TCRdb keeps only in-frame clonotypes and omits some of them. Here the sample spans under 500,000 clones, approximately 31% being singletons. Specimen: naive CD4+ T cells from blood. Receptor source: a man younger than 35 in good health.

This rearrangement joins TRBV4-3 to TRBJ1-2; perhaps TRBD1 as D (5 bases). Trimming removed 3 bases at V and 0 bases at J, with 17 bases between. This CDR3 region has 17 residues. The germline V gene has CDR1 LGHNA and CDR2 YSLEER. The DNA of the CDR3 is TGCGCCAGCAGCCAGGGGGACCGGAGGGCCCCTAACTATGGCTACACCTTC. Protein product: CASSQGDRRAPNYGYTF.

CDR3: CASSPMTSTDTQYF. CDR3 sequence (DNA): TGTGCCAGCAGCCCTATGACAAGCACAGATACGCAGTATTTT. V and J are TRBV7-2 and TRBJ2-3; D gene ambiguous. The CDR3 contains 14 residues. Trimming removed 5 bases from V and 0 bases from J, with 9 bases in between. The V gene's germline CDR1 is SGHTA and CDR2 FQGNSA.

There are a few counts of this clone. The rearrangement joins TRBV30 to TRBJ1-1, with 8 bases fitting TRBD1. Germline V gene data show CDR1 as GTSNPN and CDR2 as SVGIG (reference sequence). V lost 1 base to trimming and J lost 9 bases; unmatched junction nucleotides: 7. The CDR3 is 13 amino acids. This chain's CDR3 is CAWSGTGISKAFF. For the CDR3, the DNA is TGTGCCTGGAGTGGGACAGGGATATCAAAAGCTTTCTTT.

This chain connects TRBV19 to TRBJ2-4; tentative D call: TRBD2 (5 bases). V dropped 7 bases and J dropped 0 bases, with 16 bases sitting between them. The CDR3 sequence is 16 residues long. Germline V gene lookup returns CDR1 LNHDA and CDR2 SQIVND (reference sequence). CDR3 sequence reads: CASTVGGALAKNIQYF. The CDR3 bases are TGTGCCAGTACCGTCGGAGGTGCACTAGCCAAAAACATTCAGTACTTC.

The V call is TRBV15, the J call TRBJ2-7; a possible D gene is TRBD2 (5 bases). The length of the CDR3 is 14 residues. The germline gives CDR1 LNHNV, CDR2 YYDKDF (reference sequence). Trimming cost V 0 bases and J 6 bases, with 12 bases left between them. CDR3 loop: CATSRDLTAGEQYF. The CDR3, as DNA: TGTGCCACCAGCAGAGATTTGACCGCGGGCGAGCAGTACTTC.

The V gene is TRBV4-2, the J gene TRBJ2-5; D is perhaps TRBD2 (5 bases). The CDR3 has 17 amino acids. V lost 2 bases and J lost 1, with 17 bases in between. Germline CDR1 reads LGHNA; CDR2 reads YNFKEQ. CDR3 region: CASSQPSGMRSQETQYF. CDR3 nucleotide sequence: TGTGCCAGCAGCCAACCAAGCGGAATGCGGAGCCAAGAGACCCAGTACTTC.

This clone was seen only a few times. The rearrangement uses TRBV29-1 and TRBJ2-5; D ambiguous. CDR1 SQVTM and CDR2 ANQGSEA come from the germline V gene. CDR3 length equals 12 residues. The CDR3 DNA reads TGCACCTATATTGGTCTAGGAGAGACCCAGTACTTC. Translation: CTYIGLGETQYF.

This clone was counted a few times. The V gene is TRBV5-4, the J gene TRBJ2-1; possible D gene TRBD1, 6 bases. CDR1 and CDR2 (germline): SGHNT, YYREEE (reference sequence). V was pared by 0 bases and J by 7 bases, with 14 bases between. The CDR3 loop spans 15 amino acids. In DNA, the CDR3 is TGTGCCAGCAGCTTGGAGCAGGGGTCGTGGAATGAGCAGTTCTTC. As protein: CASSLEQGSWNEQFF.

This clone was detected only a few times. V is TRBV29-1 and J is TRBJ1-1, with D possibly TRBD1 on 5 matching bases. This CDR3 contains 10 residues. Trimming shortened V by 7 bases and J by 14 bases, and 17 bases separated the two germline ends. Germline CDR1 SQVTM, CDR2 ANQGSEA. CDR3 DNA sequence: TGCAGCGCTTGGGCGACGGGGCCGTTCTTT. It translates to CSAWATGPFF.

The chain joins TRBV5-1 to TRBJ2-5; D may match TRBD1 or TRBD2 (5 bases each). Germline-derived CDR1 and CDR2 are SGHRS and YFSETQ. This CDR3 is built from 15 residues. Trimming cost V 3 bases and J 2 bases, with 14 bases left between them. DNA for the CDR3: TGCGCCAGCAGCTGGGGGACCTCGGAGCAAGAGACCCAGTACTTC. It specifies CASSWGTSEQETQYF.

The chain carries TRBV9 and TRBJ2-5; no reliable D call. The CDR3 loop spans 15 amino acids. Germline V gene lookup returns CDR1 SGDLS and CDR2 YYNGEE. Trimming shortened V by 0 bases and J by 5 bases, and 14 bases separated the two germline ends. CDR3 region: CASSVGMGYSETQYF. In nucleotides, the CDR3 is TGTGCCAGCAGCGTAGGGATGGGATATAGTGAGACCCAGTACTTC.

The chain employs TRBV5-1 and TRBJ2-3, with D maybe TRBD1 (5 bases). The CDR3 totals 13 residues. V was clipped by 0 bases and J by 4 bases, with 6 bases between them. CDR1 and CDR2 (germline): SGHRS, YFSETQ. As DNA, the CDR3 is TGCGCCAGCAGCTTGGAGGGGTCAGATACGCAGTATTTT. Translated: CASSLEGSDTQYF.

The DNA of the CDR3 is TGTGCCAGCAGCGTTGGCGGGACAGTAGCCTACGAGCAGTACTTC. This sequence encodes CASSVGGTVAYEQYF. V is TRBV9 and J is TRBJ2-7, with D tentatively TRBD1 (7 bases). The CDR3 is made up of 15 amino acids. Trimming removed 2 bases at V and 2 bases at J, with 14 bases between. The V gene's germline CDR1 is SGDLS and CDR2 YYNGEE.

The CDR3 loop reads CAWSIRAARGYTF. The CDR3 DNA follows: TGTGCCTGGAGTATACGGGCCGCTCGGGGCTACACCTTC. The genes are TRBV30 and TRBJ1-2; D uncertain. The CDR3 is 13 amino acids. CDR1 and CDR2 from the germline V gene are GTSNPN and SVGIG (reference sequence). V was pared by 2 bases and J by 8 bases, with 15 bases between.

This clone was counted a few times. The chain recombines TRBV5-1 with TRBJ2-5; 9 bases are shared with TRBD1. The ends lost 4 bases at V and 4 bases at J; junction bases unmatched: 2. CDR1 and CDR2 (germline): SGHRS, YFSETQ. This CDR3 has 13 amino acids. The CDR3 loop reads CASSPGQGETQYF. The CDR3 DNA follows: TGCGCCAGCAGCCCGGGACAGGGAGAGACCCAGTACTTC.

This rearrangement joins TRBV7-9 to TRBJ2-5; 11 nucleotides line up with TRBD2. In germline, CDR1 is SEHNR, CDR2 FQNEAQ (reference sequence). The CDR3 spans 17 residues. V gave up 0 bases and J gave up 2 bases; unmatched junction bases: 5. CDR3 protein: CASSLAETSGTQETQYF. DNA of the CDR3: TGTGCCAGCAGCTTAGCGGAGACTAGCGGGACACAAGAGACCCAGTACTTC.

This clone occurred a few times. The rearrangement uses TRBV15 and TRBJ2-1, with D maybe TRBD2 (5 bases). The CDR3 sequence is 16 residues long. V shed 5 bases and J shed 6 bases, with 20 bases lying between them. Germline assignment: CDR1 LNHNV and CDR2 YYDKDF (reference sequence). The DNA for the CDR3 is TGTGCCACCAGCGCCCTCCGGGGTAGCGATCGCAATGAGCAGTTCTTC. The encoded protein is CATSALRGSDRNEQFF.

CDR3 sequence: CSVDSYSETQYF. CDR3 nucleotide sequence: TGCAGCGTTGACTCCTATTCAGAGACCCAGTACTTC. The rearrangement uses TRBV29-1 and TRBJ2-5; no clear D. Trimming took off 3 bases at V and 4 bases at J, with 9 bases between the two ends. The CDR3 extends over 12 amino acids. The germline V gene encodes CDR1 SQVTM and CDR2 ANQGSEA.

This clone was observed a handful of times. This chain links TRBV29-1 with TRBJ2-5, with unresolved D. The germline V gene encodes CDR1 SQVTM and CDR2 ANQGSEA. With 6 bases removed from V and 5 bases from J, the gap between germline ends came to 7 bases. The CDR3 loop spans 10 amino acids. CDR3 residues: CSVYRETQYF. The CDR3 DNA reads TGCAGCGTATATCGGGAGACCCAGTACTTC.

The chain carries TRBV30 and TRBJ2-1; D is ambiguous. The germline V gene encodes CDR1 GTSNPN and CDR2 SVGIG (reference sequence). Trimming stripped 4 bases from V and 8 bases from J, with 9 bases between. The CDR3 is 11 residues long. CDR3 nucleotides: TGTGCCTGGACAGAAAGGGATGAGCAGTTCTTC. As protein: CAWTERDEQFF.

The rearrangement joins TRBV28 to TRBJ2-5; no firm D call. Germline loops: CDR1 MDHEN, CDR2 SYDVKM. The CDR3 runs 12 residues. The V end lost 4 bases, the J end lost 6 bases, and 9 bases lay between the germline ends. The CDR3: CASSSRLQTQYF. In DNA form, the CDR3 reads TGTGCCAGCAGTTCCCGCCTTCAGACCCAGTACTTC.

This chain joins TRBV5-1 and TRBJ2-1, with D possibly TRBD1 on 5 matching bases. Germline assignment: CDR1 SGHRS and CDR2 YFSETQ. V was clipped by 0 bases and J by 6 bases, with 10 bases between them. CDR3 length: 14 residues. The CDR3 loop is CASSLGQSGNEQFF. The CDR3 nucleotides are TGCGCCAGCAGCTTGGGACAGAGTGGCAATGAGCAGTTCTTC.

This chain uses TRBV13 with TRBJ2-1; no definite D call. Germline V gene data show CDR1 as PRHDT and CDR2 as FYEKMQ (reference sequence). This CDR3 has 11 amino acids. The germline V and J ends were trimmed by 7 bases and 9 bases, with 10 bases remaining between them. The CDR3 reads CASTPKGEQFF. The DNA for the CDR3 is TGTGCCAGCACCCCTAAGGGTGAGCAGTTCTTC. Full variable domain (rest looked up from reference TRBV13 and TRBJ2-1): AAGVIQSPRHLIKEKRETATLKCYPIPRHDTVYWYQQGPGQDPQFLISFYEKMQSDKGSIPDRFSAQQFSDYHSELNMSSLELGDSALYFCASTPKGEQFFGPGTRLTVL.

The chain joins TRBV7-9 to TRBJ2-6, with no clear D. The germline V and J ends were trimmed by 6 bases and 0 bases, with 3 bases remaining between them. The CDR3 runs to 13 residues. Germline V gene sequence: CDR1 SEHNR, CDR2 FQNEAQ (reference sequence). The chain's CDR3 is CASRYSGANVLTF. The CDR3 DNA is TGTGCCAGCAGATACTCTGGGGCCAACGTCCTGACTTTC.

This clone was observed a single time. CDR3 bases: TGTGCCAGCAGCGCCTTACAGGGCTACGAGCAGTACTTC. Translating gives CASSALQGYEQYF. The chain employs TRBV9 and TRBJ2-7; possibly TRBD1 for D (6 bases). Trimming left V 3 bases short and J 3 bases short, with 10 bases between. The germline V gene encodes CDR1 SGDLS and CDR2 YYNGEE. The CDR3 totals 13 residues.

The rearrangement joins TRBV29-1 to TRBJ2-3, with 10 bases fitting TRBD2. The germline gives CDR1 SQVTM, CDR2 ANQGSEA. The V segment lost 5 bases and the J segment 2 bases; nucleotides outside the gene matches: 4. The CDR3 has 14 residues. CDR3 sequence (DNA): TGCAGCGTTCTGGGACTAGCGCTCACAGATACGCAGTATTTT. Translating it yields CSVLGLALTDTQYF.

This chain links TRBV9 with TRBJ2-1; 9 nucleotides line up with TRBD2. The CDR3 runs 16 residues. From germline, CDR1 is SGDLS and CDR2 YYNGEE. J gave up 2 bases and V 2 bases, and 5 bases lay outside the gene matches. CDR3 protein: CASSVSGSLAYNEQFF. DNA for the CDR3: TGTGCCAGCAGCGTTAGCGGGAGCTTAGCCTACAATGAGCAGTTCTTC.

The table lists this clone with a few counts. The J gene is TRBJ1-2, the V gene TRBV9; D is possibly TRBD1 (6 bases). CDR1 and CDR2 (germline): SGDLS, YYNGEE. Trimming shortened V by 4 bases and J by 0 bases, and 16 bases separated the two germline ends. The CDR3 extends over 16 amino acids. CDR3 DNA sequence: TGTGCCAGCAGCACTCATGGGGGCTCAGCTAACTATGGCTACACCTTC. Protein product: CASSTHGGSANYGYTF.

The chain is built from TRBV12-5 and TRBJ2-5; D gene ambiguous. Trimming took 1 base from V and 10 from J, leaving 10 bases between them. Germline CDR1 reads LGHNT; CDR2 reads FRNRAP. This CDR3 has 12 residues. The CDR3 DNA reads TGTGCTAGTGGTTTGGGGCCGGGCGTCCAGTACTTC. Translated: CASGLGPGVQYF.

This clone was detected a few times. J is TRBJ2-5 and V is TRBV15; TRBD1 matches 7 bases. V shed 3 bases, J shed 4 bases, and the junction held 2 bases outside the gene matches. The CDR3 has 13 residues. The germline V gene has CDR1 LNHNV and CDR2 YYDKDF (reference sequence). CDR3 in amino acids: CATSSGTAETQYF. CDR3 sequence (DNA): TGTGCCACCAGCAGTGGGACAGCAGAGACCCAGTACTTC. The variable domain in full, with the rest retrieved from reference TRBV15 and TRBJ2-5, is DAMVIQNPRYQVTQFGKPVTLSCSQTLNHNVMYWYQQKSSQAPKLLFHYYDKDFNNEADTPDNFQSRRPNTSFCFLDIRSPGLGDTAMYLCATSSGTAETQYFGPGTRLLVL.

Here the CDR3 DNA reads TGTGCCAGCAGCTTAGGACTAGGTCCCTACAATGAGCAGTTCTTC. Its protein product is CASSLGLGPYNEQFF. V usage is TRBV7-2 and J usage is TRBJ2-1, with D possibly being TRBD2 (6 bases). Trimming removed 1 base from V and 2 bases from J, with 9 bases in between. The germline V gene has CDR1 SGHTA and CDR2 FQGNSA. This CDR3 spans 15 amino acids.

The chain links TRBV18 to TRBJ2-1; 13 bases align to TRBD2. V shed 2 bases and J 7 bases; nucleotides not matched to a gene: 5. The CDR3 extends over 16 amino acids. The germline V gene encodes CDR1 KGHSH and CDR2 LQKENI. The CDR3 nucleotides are TGTGCCAGCTCACCAGGACTAGCGGGAGCTGGGAATGAGCAGTTCTTC. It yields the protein CASSPGLAGAGNEQFF.